This TCR beta chain was sequenced for a study of control samples from healthy donors and cancer patients. The method was immunoSEQ multiplex PCR; TCRdb's version includes in-frame clones alone and lacks a portion of them. This table has some 95,000 clones, 79% appearing once. Germline V gene lookup returns CDR1 DFQATT and CDR2 SNEGSKA (reference sequence). The CDR3 runs 11 residues. Trimming took off 4 bases at V and 7 bases at J, with 11 bases between the two ends. The chain combines TRBV20-1 with TRBJ2-7; D unresolved. The specimen sequenced was blood. The TCR originated in a woman in her thirties in good health. The CDR3 DNA follows: TGCAGTGCTAACGGGTTGCGGGAGCAGTACTTC. Its protein product is CSANGLREQYF.